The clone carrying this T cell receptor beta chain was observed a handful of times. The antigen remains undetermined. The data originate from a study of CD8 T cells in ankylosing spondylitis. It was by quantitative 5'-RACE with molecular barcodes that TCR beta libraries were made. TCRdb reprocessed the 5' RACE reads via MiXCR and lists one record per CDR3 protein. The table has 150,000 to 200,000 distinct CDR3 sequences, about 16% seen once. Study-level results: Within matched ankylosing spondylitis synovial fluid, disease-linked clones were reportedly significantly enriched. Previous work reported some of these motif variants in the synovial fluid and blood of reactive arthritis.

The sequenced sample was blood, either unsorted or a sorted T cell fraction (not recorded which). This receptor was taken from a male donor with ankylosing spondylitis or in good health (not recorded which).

The CDR3 DNA reads TGCGCCAGCAGCTTGTCGGGGGACAATCAGCCCCAGCATTTT. Translation gives CASSLSGDNQPQHF. The V gene is TRBV5-1, the J gene TRBJ1-5, with a weak D call TRBD1 (5 bases). This CDR3 is 14 amino acids long. Per the germline V gene, CDR1 is SGHRS and CDR2 is YFSETQ. The V gene lost 1 base and the J gene lost 3 bases, with 8 bases spanning the gap.